This TCR beta chain was identified during a study of T-cell memory formation after mild COVID-19. Study-level background: TCR clusters largely stayed donor specific. Broader study findings: There was no confirmation that second-wave clones peaking on day 37 were SARS-CoV-2 specific. CD8+ contracting clones occupied EMRA, while CD4+ ones occupied mainly CM and EM.

The germline V gene encodes CDR1 SGHTA and CDR2 FQGNSA. The ends lost 5 bases at V and 7 bases at J; junction bases unmatched: 9. The CDR3 runs to 15 residues. This clonotype was recorded a few times. As yet, its antigen is unknown. Researchers used 5'RACE with constant-segment primers to make TCR alpha and TCR beta cDNA libraries that carry sample barcodes and UMIs. TCRdb re-called the 5' RACE reads through MiXCR, storing one row per CDR3 protein. The data contain 200,000 to 250,000 distinct CDR3 sequences, 15% of them singletons. This TCR was sampled from an adult woman who had mild COVID-19 (a few samples of this study predate the infection). Cell type and time point are not known. The specimen was PBMCs or a T cell subset sorted from them (not recorded which). This chain links TRBV7-2 with TRBJ2-1, with 9 bases matching TRBD2. CDR3 sequence reads: CASSVLAGAVNEQFF. CDR3 nucleotide sequence: TGTGCCAGCAGCGTCTTAGCGGGAGCGGTGAATGAGCAGTTCTTC.